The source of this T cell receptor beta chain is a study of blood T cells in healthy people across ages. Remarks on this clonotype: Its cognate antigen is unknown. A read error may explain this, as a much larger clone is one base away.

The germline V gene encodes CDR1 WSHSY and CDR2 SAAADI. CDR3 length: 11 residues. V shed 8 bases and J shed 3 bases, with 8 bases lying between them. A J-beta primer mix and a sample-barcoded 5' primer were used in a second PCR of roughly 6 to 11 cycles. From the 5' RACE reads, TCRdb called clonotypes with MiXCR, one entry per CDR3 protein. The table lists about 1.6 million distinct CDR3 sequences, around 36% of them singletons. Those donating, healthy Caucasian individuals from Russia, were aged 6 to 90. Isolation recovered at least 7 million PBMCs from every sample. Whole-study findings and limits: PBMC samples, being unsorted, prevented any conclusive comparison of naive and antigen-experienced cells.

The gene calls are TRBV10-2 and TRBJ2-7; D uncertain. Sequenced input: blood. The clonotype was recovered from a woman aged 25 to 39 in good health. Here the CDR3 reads CASGEFYEQYF. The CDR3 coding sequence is TGCGCCAGCGGGGAATTCTACGAGCAGTACTTC.